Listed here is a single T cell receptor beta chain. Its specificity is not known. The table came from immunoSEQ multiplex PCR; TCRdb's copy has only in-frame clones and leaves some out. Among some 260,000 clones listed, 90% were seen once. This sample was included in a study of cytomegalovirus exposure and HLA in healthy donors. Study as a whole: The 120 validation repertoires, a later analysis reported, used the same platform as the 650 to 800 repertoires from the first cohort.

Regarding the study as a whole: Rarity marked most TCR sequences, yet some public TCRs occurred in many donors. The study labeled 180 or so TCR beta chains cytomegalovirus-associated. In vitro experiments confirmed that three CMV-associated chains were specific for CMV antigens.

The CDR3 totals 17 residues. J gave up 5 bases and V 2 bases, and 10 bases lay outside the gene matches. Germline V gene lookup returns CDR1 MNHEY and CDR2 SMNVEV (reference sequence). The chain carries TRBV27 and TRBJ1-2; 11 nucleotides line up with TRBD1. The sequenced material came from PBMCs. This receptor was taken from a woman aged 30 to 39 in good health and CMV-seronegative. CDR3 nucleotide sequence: TGTGCCAGCAGTTTAGCAACCGGACAGGGGGCGGTTTATGGCTACACCTTC. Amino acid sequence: CASSLATGQGAVYGYTF.